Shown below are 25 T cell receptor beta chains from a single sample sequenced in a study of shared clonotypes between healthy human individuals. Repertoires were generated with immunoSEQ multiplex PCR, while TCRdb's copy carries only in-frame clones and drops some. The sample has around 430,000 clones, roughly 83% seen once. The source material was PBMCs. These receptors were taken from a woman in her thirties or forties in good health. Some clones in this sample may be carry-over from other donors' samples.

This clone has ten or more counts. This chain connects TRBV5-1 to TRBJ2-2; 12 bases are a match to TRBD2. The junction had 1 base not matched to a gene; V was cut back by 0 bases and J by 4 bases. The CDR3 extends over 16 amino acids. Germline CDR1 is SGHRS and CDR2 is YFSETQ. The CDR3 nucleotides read TGCGCCAGCAGCTTGGCTAGCGGGAGGGCCACCGGGGAGCTGTTTTTT. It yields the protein CASSLASGRATGELFF.

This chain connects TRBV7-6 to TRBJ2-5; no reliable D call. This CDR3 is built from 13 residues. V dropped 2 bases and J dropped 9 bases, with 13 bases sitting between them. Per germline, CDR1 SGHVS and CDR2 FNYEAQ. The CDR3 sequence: CASSLRSVESQYF. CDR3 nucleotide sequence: TGTGCCAGCAGCTTAAGATCAGTTGAGTCCCAGTACTTC.

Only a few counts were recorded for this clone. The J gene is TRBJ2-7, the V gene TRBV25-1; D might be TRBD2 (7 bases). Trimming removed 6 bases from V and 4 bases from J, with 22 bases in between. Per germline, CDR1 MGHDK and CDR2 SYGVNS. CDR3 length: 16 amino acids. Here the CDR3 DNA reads TGTGCCAGCAGCGCGTCTGCGGGGGCGTCTGGGTACGAGCAGTACTTC. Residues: CASSASAGASGYEQYF.

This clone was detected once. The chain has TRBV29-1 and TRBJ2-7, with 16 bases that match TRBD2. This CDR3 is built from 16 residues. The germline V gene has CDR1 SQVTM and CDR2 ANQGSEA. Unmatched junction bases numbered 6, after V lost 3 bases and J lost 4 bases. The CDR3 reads CSVEGLAGGPGYEQYF. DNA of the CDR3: TGCAGCGTTGAGGGACTAGCGGGAGGGCCGGGGTACGAGCAGTACTTC.

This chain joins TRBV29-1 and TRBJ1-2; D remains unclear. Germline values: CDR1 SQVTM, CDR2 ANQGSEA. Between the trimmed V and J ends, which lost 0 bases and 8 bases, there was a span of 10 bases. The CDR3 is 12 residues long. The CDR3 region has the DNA TGCAGCGTTGAAGAGGGAATCGGAGGCTACACCTTC. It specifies CSVEEGIGGYTF.

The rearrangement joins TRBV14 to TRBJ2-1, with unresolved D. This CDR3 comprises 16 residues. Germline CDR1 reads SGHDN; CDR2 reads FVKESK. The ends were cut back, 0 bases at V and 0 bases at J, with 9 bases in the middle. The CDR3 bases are TGTGCCAGCAGCCAAGATTGGGAAAGCTCCTACAATGAGCAGTTCTTC. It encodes CASSQDWESSYNEQFF.

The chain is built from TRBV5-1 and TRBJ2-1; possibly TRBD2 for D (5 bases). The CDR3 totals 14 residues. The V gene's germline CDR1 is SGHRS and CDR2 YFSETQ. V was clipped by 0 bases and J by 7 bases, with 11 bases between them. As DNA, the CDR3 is TGCGCCAGCAGCTTGGGGCTAGCAGAAAATGAGCAGTTCTTC. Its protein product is CASSLGLAENEQFF.

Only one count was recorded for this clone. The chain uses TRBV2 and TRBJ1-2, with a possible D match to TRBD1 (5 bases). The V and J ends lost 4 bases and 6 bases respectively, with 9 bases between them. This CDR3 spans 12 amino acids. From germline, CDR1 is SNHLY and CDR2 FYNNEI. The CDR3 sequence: CASSGTLNGYTF. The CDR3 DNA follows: TGTGCCAGCAGTGGGACACTAAATGGCTACACCTTC. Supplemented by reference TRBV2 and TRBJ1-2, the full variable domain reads EPEVTQTPSHQVTQMGQEVILRCVPISNHLYFYWYRQILGQKVEFLVSFYNNEISEKSEIFDDQFSVERPDGSNFTLKIRSTKLEDSAMYFCASSGTLNGYTFGSGTRLTVV.

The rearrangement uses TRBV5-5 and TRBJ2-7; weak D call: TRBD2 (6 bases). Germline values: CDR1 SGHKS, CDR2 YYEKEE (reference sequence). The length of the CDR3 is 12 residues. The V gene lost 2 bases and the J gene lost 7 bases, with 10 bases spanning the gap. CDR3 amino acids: CASSFPEGEQYF. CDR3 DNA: TGTGCCAGCAGCTTTCCGGAGGGGGAGCAGTACTTC.

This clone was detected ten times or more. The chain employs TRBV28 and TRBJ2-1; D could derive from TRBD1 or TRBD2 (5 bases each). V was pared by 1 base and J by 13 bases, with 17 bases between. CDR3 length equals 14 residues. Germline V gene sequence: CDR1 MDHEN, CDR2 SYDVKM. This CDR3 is CASSLSHGAAPQFF. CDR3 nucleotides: TGTGCCAGCAGTTTATCTCACGGGGCAGCTCCACAGTTCTTC.

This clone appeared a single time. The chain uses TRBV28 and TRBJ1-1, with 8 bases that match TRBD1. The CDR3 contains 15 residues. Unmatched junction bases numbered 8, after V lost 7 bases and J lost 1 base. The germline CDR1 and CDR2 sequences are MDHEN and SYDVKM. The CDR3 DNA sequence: TGTGCCAGCACCACGCAGGGGGCGGGGAACACTGAAGCTTTCTTT. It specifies CASTTQGAGNTEAFF.

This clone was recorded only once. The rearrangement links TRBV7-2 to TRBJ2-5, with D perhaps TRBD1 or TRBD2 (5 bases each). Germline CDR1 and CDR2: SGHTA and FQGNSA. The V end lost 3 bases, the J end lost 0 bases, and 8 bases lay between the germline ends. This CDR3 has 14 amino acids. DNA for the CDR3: TGTGCCAGCAGCTTGGGACCGTACCAAGAGACCCAGTACTTC. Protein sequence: CASSLGPYQETQYF.

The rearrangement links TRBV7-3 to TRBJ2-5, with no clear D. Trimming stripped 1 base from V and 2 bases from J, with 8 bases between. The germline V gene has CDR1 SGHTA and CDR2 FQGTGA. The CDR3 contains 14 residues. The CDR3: CASSLNGRQETQYF. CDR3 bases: TGTGCCAGCAGCTTAAACGGCAGACAAGAGACCCAGTACTTC.

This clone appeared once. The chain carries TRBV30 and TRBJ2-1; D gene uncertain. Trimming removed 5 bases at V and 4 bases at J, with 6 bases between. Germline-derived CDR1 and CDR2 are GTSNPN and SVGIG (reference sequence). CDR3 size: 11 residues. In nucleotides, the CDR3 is TGTGCCTGGCACAGTTACAATGAGCAGTTCTTC. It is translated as CAWHSYNEQFF.

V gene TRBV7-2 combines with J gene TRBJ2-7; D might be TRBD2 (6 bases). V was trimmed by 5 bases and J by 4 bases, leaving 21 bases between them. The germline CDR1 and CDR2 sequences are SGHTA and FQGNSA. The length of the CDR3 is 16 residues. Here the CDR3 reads CASSLGTDYTRYEQYF. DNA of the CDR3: TGTGCCAGCAGCCTTGGGACGGACTATACGAGATACGAGCAGTACTTC.

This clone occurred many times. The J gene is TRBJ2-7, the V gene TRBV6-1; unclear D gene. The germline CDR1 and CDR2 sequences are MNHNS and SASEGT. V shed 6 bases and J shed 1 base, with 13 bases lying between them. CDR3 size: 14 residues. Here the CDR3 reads CASRIVDGSYEQYF. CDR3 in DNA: TGTGCCAGCAGGATAGTGGACGGGTCCTACGAGCAGTACTTC.

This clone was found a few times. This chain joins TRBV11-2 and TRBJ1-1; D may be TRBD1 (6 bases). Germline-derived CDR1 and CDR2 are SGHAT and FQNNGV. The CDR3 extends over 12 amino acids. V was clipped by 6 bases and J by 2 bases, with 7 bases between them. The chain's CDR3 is CASRDSNTEAFF. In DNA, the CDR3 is TGTGCCAGCAGGGACAGCAACACTGAAGCTTTCTTT. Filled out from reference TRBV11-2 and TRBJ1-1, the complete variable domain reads EAGVAQSPRYKIIEKRQSVAFWCNPISGHATLYWYQQILGQGPKLLIQFQNNGVVDDSQLPKDRFSAERLKGVDSTLKIQPAKLEDSAVYLCASRDSNTEAFFGQGTRLTVV.

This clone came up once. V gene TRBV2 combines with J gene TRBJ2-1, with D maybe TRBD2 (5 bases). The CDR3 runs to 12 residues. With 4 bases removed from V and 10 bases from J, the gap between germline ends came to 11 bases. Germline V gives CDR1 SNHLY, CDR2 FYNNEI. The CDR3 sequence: CASSAGRVEQFF. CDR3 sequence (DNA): TGTGCCAGCAGTGCGGGGAGAGTGGAGCAGTTCTTC.

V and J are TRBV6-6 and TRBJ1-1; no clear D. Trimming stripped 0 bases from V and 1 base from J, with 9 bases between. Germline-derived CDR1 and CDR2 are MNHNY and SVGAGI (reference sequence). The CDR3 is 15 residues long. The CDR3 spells CASSYSRAPNTEAFF. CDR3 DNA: TGTGCCAGCAGTTACTCGCGAGCTCCGAACACTGAAGCTTTCTTT.

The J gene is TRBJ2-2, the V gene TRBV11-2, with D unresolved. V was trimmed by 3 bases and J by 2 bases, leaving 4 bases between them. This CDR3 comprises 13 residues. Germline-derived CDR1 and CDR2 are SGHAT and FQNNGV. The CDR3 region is CASSFGNTGELFF. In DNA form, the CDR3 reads TGTGCCAGCAGCTTCGGAAACACCGGGGAGCTGTTTTTT.

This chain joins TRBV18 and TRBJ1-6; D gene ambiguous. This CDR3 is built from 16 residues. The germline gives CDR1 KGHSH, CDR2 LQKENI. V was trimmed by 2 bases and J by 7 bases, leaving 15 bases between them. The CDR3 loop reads CASSPYQVQTNSPLHF. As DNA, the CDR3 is TGTGCCAGCTCACCATACCAGGTGCAGACCAATTCACCCCTCCACTTT.

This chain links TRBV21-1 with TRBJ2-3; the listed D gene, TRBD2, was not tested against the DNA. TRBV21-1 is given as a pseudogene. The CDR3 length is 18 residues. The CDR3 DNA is TGTGCCAGCAGCCGCCGCAAACTGGTAATACCTAGCACAGATACGCAGTATTTT. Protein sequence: CASSRRKLVIPSTDTQYF.

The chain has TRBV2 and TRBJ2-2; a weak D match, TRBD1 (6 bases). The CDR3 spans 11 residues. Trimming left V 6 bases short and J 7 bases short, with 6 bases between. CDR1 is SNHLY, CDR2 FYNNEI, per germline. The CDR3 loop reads CASRGGGELFF. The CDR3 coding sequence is TGTGCCAGCAGAGGGGGCGGGGAGCTGTTTTTT.

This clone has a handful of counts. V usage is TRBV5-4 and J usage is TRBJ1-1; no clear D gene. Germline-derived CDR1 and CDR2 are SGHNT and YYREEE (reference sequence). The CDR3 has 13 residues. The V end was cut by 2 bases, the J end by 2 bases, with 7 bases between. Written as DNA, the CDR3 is TGTGCCAGCAGCTTTTCGGATAACACTGAAGCTTTCTTT. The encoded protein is CASSFSDNTEAFF.

This chain's CDR3 is CASSLSWLAGGPQETQYF. The DNA for the CDR3 is TGTGCCAGCAGTTTATCTTGGCTAGCGGGAGGGCCACAAGAGACCCAGTACTTC. This chain uses TRBV27 with TRBJ2-5; TRBD2 aligns across 12 bases. This CDR3 is built from 18 residues. Trimming at V came to 0 bases and at J to 2 bases, leaving 7 bases not matched to a gene. CDR1 and CDR2 (germline): MNHEY, SMNVEV (reference sequence).